Listed below are T cell receptor beta chains from one sample, sequenced in a study of PD-L1 blockade in urothelial cancer. Sequencing was performed with immunoSEQ multiplex PCR; in TCRdb, only in-frame clones are kept and a portion is missing. The sample includes approximately 32,000 clones, 80% to 90% seen only once; the top ten take 6.8%. The specimen was PBMCs, collected around atezolizumab (anti-PD-L1) treatment. These TCRs come from a man in his sixties with urothelial cancer. CDR3s include the opening cysteine and the closing phenylalanine or tryptophan. D genes are given only for firm matches. Size is omitted from some rows. Given values are once, few, many or a class for expanded clones.

d_gene: NA; v_gene: TRBV5-4; abundance: few; j_gene: TRBJ1-1; CDR3nt: TGTGCCAGCAGCCGCCCCGGGTCGAACACTGAAGCTTTCTTT; CDR3aa: CASSRPGSNTEAFF
d_gene: NA; v_gene: TRBV2; abundance: NA; j_gene: TRBJ2-1; CDR3nt: TGTGCCAGCCGAACAACAGGGCTGGAAATCAATGAGCAGTTCTTC; CDR3aa: CASRTTGLEINEQFF
d_gene: NA; v_gene: TRBV12-2; abundance: once; j_gene: TRBJ2-5; CDR3nt: TGTGCAAGTCGCCCCCCGCGGTCAGGGCGACAAGAGACCCAGTACTTC; CDR3aa: CASRPPRSGRQETQYF
d_gene: NA; v_gene: TRBV4-1; abundance: once; j_gene: TRBJ2-7; CDR3nt: TGCGCCAGCAGCCAAGATCGGGATTCAGAGCAGTACTTC; CDR3aa: CASSQDRDSEQYF
d_gene: TRBD1; v_gene: TRBV7-3; abundance: NA; j_gene: TRBJ1-1; CDR3nt: TGTGCCAGCAGCTTAAATCCAGGGGGCATATCTTTCTTT; CDR3aa: CASSLNPGGISFF
d_gene: TRBD2; v_gene: TRBV6-4; abundance: NA; j_gene: TRBJ2-1; CDR3nt: TGTGCCAGCAGTGAGAATAGCGGGGGGGTCAATGAGCAGTTCTTC; CDR3aa: CASSENSGGVNEQFF
d_gene: TRBD2; v_gene: TRBV6-1; abundance: once; j_gene: TRBJ2-3; CDR3nt: TGTGCCAGCGCGTCGGGGGGGGGCACAGATACGCAGTATTTT; CDR3aa: CASASGGGTDTQYF
d_gene: TRBD1; v_gene: TRBV4-1; abundance: NA; j_gene: TRBJ1-2; CDR3nt: TGCGCCAGCAGCCCCGGGGGGCCTGGAATCAGGGGGCACTATGGCTACACCTTC; CDR3aa: CASSPGGPGIRGHYGYTF
d_gene: TRBD1; v_gene: TRBV18; abundance: NA; j_gene: TRBJ1-6; CDR3nt: TGTGCCAGCTCACCCACAGGGGATTCACCCCTCCACTTT; CDR3aa: CASSPTGDSPLHF
d_gene: TRBD1; v_gene: TRBV29-1; abundance: few; j_gene: TRBJ1-1; CDR3nt: TGCAGCGCGGGACAGATTTTGAACACTGAAGCTTTCTTT; CDR3aa: CSAGQILNTEAFF
d_gene: TRBD2; v_gene: TRBV29-1; abundance: NA; j_gene: TRBJ2-3; CDR3nt: TGCAGCGCTCGAGGACTAGCGGGGGCTAGCACAGATACGCAGTATTTT; CDR3aa: CSARGLAGASTDTQYF
d_gene: NA; v_gene: TRBV19; abundance: NA; j_gene: TRBJ1-6; CDR3nt: TGTGCCAGTAGTAGACAAGGCTCACCCCTCCACTTT; CDR3aa: CASSRQGSPLHF
d_gene: TRBD1; v_gene: TRBV5-1; abundance: NA; j_gene: TRBJ2-5; CDR3nt: TGCGCCAGCAGCGACACCGGGACAGGGAAAGAGACCCAGTACTTC; CDR3aa: CASSDTGTGKETQYF
d_gene: NA; v_gene: TRBV5-1; abundance: NA; j_gene: TRBJ2-2; CDR3nt: TGCGCCAGCAGCTTTGCACAGGGTCCCGGCGGGGAGCTGTTTTTT; CDR3aa: CASSFAQGPGGELFF
d_gene: TRBD2; v_gene: TRBV9; abundance: medium-sized; j_gene: TRBJ2-4; CDR3nt: TGTGCCAGCAGCCCACGGGGGGGCAGCCTCAAAAACATTCAGTACTTC; CDR3aa: CASSPRGGSLKNIQYF
d_gene: TRBD2; v_gene: TRBV10-2; abundance: few; j_gene: TRBJ2-1; CDR3nt: TGCGCCAGCAGTGAGAATTTCGGCGGGGGGGTGGACAATGAGCAGTTCTTC; CDR3aa: CASSENFGGGVDNEQFF
d_gene: TRBD1; v_gene: TRBV6-1; abundance: NA; j_gene: TRBJ2-3; CDR3nt: TGTGCCAGCAGTGAAGGGACAGGGGGCGATACGCAGTATTTT; CDR3aa: CASSEGTGGDTQYF
d_gene: TRBD1; v_gene: TRBV30; abundance: few; j_gene: TRBJ2-7; CDR3nt: TGTGCCGCCGGGACAGGGAACGAGCAGTACTTC; CDR3aa: CAAGTGNEQYF
d_gene: NA; v_gene: TRBV10-2; abundance: NA; j_gene: TRBJ1-2; CDR3nt: TGCGCCAGCGGATCGCGGGCCCAAGGAGGTAGCTATGGCTACACCTTC; CDR3aa: CASGSRAQGGSYGYTF
d_gene: TRBD1; v_gene: TRBV28; abundance: NA; j_gene: TRBJ1-2; CDR3nt: TGTGCCAGCAGTTCCTATCTCGACAGGGACTATGGCTACACCTTC; CDR3aa: CASSSYLDRDYGYTF
d_gene: NA; v_gene: TRBV4-2; abundance: NA; j_gene: TRBJ2-7; CDR3nt: TGTGCCAGCAGCCAAGTGCGGATAGGCGAGCAGTACTTC; CDR3aa: CASSQVRIGEQYF
d_gene: TRBD2; v_gene: TRBV7-2; abundance: NA; j_gene: TRBJ2-1; CDR3nt: TGTGCCAGCAGCTTGGTGGCGGGTAGCGGGGGGTACAATGAGCAGTTCTTC; CDR3aa: CASSLVAGSGGYNEQFF
d_gene: TRBD1; v_gene: TRBV7-9; abundance: NA; j_gene: TRBJ2-7; CDR3nt: TGTGCCAGCAGCCACCGGGACAGCTCCTACGAGCAGTACTTC; CDR3aa: CASSHRDSSYEQYF
d_gene: TRBD1; v_gene: TRBV28; abundance: NA; j_gene: TRBJ2-2; CDR3nt: TGTGCCAGCAGACCAGGGGGCGCAGGAACCGGGGAGCTGTTTTTT; CDR3aa: CASRPGGAGTGELFF
d_gene: NA; v_gene: TRBV5-4; abundance: once; j_gene: TRBJ2-7; CDR3nt: TGTGCCAGCAGCTTGGACGGGGTCGGGGGTAACTACGAGCAGTACTTC; CDR3aa: CASSLDGVGGNYEQYF
d_gene: TRBD1; v_gene: TRBV9; abundance: NA; j_gene: TRBJ1-3; CDR3nt: TGTGCCAGCAGCGTAGCAGGGACAGGATTGTCGGGTGGAAACACCATATATTTT; CDR3aa: CASSVAGTGLSGGNTIYF
d_gene: TRBD1; v_gene: TRBV2; abundance: NA; j_gene: TRBJ1-6; CDR3nt: TGTGCCAGCAGTGTTACAGGGGAGAATTCACCCCTCCACTTT; CDR3aa: CASSVTGENSPLHF
d_gene: TRBD1; v_gene: TRBV19; abundance: NA; j_gene: TRBJ1-1; CDR3nt: TGTGCCAGTAGATCCGGGGACAGCCTAATGAACACTGAAGCTTTCTTT; CDR3aa: CASRSGDSLMNTEAFF
d_gene: NA; v_gene: TRBV4-2; abundance: NA; j_gene: TRBJ2-1; CDR3nt: TGTGCCAGCAGCCAAGGTGCCTTGGAGGAGCAGTTCTTC; CDR3aa: CASSQGALEEQFF
d_gene: NA; v_gene: TRBV4-1; abundance: few; j_gene: TRBJ1-2; CDR3nt: TGCGCCAGCAGCCAGGGCCCGGTAGACTATGCAGGCTACACCTTC; CDR3aa: CASSQGPVDYAGYTF
d_gene: TRBD2; v_gene: TRBV5-1; abundance: NA; j_gene: TRBJ2-5; CDR3nt: TGCGCCAGCAGATTAGCGGGGGGAGAGGAGACCCAGTACTTC; CDR3aa: CASRLAGGEETQYF
d_gene: TRBD2; v_gene: TRBV5-1; abundance: NA; j_gene: TRBJ2-2; CDR3nt: TGCGCCAGCAGCTTGGCTAGCGGGGCCGGGGAGCTGTTTTTT; CDR3aa: CASSLASGAGELFF